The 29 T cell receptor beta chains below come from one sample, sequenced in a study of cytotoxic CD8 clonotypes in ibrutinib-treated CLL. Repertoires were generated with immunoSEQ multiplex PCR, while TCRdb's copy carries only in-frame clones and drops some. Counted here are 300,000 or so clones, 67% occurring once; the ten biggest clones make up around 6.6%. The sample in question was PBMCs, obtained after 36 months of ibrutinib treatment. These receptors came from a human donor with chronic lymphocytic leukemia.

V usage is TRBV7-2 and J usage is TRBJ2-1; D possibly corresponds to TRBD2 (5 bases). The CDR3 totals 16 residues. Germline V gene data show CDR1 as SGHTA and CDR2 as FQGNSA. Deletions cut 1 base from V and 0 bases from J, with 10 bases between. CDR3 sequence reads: CASSLDERTSYNEQFF. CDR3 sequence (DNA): TGTGCCAGCAGCTTAGATGAGCGGACCTCCTACAATGAGCAGTTCTTC.

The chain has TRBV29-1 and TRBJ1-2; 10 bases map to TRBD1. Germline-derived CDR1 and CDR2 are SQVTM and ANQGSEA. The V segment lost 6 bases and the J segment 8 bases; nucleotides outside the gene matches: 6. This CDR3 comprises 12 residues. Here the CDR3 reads CSVVDRGRGYTF. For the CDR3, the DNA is TGCAGCGTAGTTGACAGGGGGCGCGGCTACACCTTC.

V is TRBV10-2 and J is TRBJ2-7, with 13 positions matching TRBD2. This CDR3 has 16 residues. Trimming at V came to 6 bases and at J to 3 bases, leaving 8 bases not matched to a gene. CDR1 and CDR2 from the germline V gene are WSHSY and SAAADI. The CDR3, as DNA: TGCGCCAGCAGCCGGGGACTAGCGGGGAAAATCTACGAGCAGTACTTC. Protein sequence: CASSRGLAGKIYEQYF.

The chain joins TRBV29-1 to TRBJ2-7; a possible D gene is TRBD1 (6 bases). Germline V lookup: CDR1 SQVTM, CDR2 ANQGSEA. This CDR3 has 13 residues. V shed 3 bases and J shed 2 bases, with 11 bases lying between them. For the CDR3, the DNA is TGCAGCGTTGAGGGGGACAAGGCCTACGAGCAGTACTTC. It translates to CSVEGDKAYEQYF.

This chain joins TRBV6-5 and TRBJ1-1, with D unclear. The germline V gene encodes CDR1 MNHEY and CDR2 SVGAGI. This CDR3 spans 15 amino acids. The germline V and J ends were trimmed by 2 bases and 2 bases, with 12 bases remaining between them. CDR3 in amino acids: CASSYRKVRNTEAFF. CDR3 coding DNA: TGTGCCAGCAGTTACCGGAAGGTACGAAACACTGAAGCTTTCTTT.

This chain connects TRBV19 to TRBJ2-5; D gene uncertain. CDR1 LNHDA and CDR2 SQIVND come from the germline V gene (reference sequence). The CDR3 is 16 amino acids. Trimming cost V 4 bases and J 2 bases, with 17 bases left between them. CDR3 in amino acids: CASSKPGVPQQETQYF. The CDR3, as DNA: TGTGCCAGTAGTAAACCAGGAGTCCCTCAGCAAGAGACCCAGTACTTC.

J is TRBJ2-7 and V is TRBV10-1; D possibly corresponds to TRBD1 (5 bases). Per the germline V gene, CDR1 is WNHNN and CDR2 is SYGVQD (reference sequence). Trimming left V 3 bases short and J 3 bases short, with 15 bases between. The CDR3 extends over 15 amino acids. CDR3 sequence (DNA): TGCGCCAGCAGTGATGGGAAGACAGATATCTACGAGCAGTACTTC. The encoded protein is CASSDGKTDIYEQYF.

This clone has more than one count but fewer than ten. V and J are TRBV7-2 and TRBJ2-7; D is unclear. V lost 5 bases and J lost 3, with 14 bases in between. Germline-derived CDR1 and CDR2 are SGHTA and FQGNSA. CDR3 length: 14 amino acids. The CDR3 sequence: CASSPSSPNYEQYF. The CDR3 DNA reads TGTGCCAGCAGCCCTTCTTCGCCGAACTACGAGCAGTACTTC. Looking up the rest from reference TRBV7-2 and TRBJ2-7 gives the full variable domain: GAGVSQSPSNKVTEKGKDVELRCDPISGHTALYWYRQSLGQGLEFLIYFQGNSAPDKSGLPSDRFSAERTGGSVSTLTIQRTQQEDSAVYLCASSPSSPNYEQYFGPGTRLTVT.

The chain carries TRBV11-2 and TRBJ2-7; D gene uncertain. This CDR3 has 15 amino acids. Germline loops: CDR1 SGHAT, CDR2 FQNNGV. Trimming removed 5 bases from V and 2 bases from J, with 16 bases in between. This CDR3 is CASSPIKSPPYEQYF. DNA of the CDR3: TGTGCCAGCAGCCCCATAAAAAGCCCACCCTACGAGCAGTACTTC. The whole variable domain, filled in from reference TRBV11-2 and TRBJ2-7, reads EAGVAQSPRYKIIEKRQSVAFWCNPISGHATLYWYQQILGQGPKLLIQFQNNGVVDDSQLPKDRFSAERLKGVDSTLKIQPAKLEDSAVYLCASSPIKSPPYEQYFGPGTRLTVT.

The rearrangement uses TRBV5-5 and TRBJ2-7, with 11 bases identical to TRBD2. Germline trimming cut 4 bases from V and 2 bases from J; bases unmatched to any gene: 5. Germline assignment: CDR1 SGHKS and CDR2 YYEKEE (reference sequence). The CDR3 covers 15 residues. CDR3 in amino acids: CASSPGLAGPYEQYF. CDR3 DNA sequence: TGTGCCAGCAGCCCTGGACTAGCGGGTCCCTACGAGCAGTACTTC.

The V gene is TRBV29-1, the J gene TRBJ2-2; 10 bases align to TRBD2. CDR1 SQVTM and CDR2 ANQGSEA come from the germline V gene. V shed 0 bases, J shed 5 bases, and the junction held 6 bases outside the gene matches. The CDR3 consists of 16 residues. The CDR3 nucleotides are TGCAGCGTTGAAGATCGCAGCGGGAGGGGGACCGGGGAGCTGTTTTTT. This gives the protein CSVEDRSGRGTGELFF.

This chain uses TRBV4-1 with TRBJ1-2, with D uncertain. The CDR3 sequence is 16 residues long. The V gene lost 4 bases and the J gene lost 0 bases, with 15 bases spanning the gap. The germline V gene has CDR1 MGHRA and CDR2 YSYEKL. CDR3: CASSPLAGLANYGYTF. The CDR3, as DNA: TGCGCCAGCAGCCCCCTTGCGGGTCTTGCTAACTATGGCTACACCTTC.

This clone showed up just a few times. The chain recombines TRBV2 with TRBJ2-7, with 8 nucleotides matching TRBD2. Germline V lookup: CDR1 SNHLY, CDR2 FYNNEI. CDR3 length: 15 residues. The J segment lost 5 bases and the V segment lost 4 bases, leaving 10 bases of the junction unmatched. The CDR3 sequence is CASSVLAGPGDEQYF. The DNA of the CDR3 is TGTGCCAGCAGTGTTTTAGCGGGACCAGGCGACGAGCAGTACTTC.

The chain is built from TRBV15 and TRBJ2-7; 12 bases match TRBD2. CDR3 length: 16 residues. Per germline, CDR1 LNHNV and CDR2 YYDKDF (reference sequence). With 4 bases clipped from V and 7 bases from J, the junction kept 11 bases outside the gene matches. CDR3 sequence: CATSTARLAGAGEQYF. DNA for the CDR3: TGTGCCACCAGCACCGCGCGACTAGCGGGAGCGGGGGAGCAGTACTTC.

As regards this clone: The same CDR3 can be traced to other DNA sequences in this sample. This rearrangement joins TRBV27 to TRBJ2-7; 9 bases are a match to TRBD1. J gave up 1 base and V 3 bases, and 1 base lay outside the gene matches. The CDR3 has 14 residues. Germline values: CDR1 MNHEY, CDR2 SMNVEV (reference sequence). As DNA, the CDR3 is TGTGCCAGCAGTTTCGGGACAGGGTCCTACGAGCAGTACTTC. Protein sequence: CASSFGTGSYEQYF.

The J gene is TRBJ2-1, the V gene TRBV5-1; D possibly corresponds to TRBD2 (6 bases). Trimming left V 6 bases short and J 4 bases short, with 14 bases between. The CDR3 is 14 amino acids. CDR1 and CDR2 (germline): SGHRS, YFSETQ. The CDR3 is CASNQEGFYNEQFF. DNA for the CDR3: TGCGCCAGCAACCAGGAGGGATTTTACAATGAGCAGTTCTTC.

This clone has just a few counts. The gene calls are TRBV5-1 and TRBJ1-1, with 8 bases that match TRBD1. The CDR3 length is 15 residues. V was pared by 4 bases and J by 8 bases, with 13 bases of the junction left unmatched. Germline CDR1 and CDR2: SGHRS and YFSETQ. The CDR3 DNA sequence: TGCGCCAGCAGCCCATGGACAGGGCCGACGGGGGAAGCTTTCTTT. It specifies CASSPWTGPTGEAFF.

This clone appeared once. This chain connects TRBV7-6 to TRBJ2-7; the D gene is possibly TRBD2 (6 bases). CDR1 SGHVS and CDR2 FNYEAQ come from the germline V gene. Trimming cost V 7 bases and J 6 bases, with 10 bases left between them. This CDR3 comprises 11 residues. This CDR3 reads CASTRGTEQYF. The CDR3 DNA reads TGTGCCAGCACACGCGGGACCGAGCAGTACTTC.

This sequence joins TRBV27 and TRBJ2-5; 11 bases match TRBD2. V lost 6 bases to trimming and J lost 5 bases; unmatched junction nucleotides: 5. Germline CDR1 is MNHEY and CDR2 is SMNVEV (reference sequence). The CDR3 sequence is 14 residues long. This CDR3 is CASSKLAGDETQYF. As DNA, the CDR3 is TGTGCCAGCAGCAAACTAGCGGGAGACGAGACCCAGTACTTC.

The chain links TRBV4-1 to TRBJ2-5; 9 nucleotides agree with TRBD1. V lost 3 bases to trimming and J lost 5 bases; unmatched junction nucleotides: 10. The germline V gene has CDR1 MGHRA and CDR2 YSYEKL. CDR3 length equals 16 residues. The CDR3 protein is CASSHGQGSVEETQYF. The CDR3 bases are TGCGCCAGCAGCCATGGACAGGGGTCGGTCGAGGAGACCCAGTACTTC.

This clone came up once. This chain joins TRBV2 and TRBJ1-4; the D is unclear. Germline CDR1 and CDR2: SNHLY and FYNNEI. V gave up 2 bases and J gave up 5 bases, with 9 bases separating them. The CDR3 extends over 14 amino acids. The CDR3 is CASSESRQNEKLFF. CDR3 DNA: TGTGCCAGCAGTGAAAGCCGGCAGAATGAAAAACTGTTTTTT.

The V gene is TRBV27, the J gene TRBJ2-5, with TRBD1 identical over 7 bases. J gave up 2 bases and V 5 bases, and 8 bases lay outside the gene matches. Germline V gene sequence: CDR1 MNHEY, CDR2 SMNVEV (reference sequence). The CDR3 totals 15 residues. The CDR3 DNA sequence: TGTGCCAGCAGTCCCACTTACAGGGGTCAAGAGACCCAGTACTTC. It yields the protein CASSPTYRGQETQYF.

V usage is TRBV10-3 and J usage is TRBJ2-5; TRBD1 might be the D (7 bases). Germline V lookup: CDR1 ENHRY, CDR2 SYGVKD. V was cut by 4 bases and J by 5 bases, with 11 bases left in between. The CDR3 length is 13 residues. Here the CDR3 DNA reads TGTGCCATCAGTGTAGCAGGGGGGGAGACCCAGTACTTC. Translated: CAISVAGGETQYF.

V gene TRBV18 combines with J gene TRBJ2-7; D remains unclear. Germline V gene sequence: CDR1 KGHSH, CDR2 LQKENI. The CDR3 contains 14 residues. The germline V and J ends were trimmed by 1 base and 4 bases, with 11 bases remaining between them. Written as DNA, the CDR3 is TGTGCCAGCTCACCACGAAGTTGGGCTTACGAGCAGTACTTC. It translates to CASSPRSWAYEQYF.

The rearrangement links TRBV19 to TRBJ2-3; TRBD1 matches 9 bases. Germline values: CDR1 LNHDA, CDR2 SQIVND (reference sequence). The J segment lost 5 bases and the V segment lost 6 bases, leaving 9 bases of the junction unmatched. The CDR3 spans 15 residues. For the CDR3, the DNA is TGTGCCAGTAGCCGACAGGGGGTAGGAGGAGATACGCAGTATTTT. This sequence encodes CASSRQGVGGDTQYF.

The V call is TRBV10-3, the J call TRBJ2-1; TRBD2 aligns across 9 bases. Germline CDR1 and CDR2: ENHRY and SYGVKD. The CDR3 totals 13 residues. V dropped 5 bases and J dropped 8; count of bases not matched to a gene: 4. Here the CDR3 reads CAISWTSEDEQFF. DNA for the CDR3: TGTGCCATCAGTTGGACTAGCGAAGATGAGCAGTTCTTC.

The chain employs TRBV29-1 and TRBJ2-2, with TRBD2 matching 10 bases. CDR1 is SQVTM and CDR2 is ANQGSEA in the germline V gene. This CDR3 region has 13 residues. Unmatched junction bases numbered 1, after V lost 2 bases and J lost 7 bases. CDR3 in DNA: TGCAGCGTTGAACTAGCGGGAGTCGGGGAGCTGTTTTTT. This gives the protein CSVELAGVGELFF.

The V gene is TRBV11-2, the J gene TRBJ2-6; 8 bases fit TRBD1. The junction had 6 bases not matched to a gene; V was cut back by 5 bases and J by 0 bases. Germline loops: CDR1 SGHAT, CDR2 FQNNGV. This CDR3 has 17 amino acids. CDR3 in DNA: TGTGCCAGCAGCCCGGACAGGGCCCACTCTGGGGCCAACGTCCTGACTTTC. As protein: CASSPDRAHSGANVLTF.

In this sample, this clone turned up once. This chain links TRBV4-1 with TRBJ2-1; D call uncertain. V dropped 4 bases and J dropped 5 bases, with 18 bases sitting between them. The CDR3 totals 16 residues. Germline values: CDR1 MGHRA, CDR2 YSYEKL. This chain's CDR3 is CASSRTSADTNNEQFF. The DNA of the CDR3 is TGCGCCAGCAGCCGTACGTCCGCCGATACTAACAATGAGCAGTTCTTC.